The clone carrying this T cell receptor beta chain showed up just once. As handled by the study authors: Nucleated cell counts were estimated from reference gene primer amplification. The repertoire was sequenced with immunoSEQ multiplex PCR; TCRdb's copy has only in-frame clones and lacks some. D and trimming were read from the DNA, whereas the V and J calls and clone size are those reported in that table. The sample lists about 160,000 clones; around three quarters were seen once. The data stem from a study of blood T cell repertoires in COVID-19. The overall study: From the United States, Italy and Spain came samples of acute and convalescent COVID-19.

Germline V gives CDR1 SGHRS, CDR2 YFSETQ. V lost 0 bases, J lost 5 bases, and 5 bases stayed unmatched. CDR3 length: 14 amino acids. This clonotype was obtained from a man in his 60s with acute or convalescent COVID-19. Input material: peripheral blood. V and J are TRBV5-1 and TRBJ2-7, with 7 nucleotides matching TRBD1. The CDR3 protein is CASSLGQGVNEQYF. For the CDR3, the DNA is TGCGCCAGCAGCTTGGGACAGGGCGTAAACGAGCAGTACTTC.